This TCR beta chain was recovered during a study of blood T cell repertoires in COVID-19. Study-wide background: PBMCs, B-cell-depleted T cells, or T cells provided the cDNA or gDNA that made up the material.

This clone was observed once. Cohort 3 recovery required two negative PCRs, clearance, or symptom resolution. There are 16 residues in the CDR3. The ends were cut back, 5 bases at V and 1 base at J, with 17 bases in the middle. The germline V gene has CDR1 SGHNT and CDR2 YENEEA. Only in-frame clones appear in the TCRdb table, and some are missing; sequencing was by immunoSEQ multiplex PCR. There are under 150,000 clones in the sample; about 75% occur only once, and around 2.9% lies in the top ten. The sample consisted of PBMCs or T cells enriched from blood (not recorded which). The chain has TRBV11-3 and TRBJ1-1; D may be TRBD1 (6 bases). This clonotype was sampled from a woman in her 50s who had recovered from COVID-19. CDR3 residues: CASSQGGAGGNTEAFF. DNA for the CDR3: TGTGCCAGCAGCCAAGGGGGGGCAGGTGGGAACACTGAAGCTTTCTTT.